This T cell receptor (beta chain) was captured by sequencing in a study of T cells in localized non-small cell lung cancer. Concerning this clone: Its target is unknown.

Overall study findings and caveats: Detection in adjacent lung was observed for a median about 56 of the top 100 tumor clones.

Profiled with immunoSEQ multiplex PCR; TCRdb holds only in-frame clones, not every one. The table lists 55,000 to 65,000 clones, 80% to 95% of them singletons. V lost 0 bases to trimming and J lost 2 bases, with 8 bases between them. The CDR3 extends over 14 amino acids. The germline V gene encodes CDR1 KGHSH and CDR2 LQKENI. The sequencing here drew on peripheral blood, taken before any cancer treatment. The chain carries TRBV18 and TRBJ2-7; D is unclear. The clonotype was recovered from a man between 40 and 70 years old with stage I lung adenocarcinoma. CDR3 sequence: CASSPPTSAYEQYF. CDR3 nucleotides: TGTGCCAGCTCACCACCCACCTCCGCCTACGAGCAGTACTTC. Supplemented by reference TRBV18 and TRBJ2-7, the full variable domain reads NAGVMQNPRHLVRRRGQEARLRCSPMKGHSHVYWYRQLPEEGLKFMVYLQKENIIDESGMPKERFSAEFPKEGPSILRIQQVVRGDSAAYFCASSPPTSAYEQYFGPGTRLTVT.